The 30 T cell receptor beta chains below all came from one sample that was sequenced in a study of OX40 agonist ivuxolimab in advanced cancers. Libraries were constructed by the immunoSEQ multiplex PCR assay. TCRdb provides this immuneACCESS table in a form limited to in-frame rearrangements. Some clones are lacking; in checked studies, under half of them reflect an unresolved V gene, and why the rest are absent is not known. Across this sample there are tens of thousands of clones, with 85% seen only once. Roughly 0.89% of the sample is held by the ten biggest clonotypes. Here the sequenced sample was CD4+ or CD8+ T cells sorted from blood, taken in a trial of the OX40 agonist ivuxolimab. Every receptor here comes from an adult with an advanced solid tumor such as melanoma, head and neck, liver or kidney cancer.

This chain joins TRBV11-3 and TRBJ2-2; 9 positions match TRBD2. Germline V gene sequence: CDR1 SGHNT, CDR2 YENEEA. The CDR3 runs 15 residues. Unmatched junction bases numbered 12, after V lost 10 bases and J lost 6 bases. CDR3 sequence reads: CATREVAGVAGELFF. The CDR3 nucleotides are TGTGCCACCCGTGAGGTAGCGGGAGTGGCCGGGGAGCTGTTTTTT.

The chain carries TRBV18 and TRBJ1-4, with 8 positions matching TRBD1. CDR3 length: 16 residues. Germline CDR1 is KGHSH and CDR2 is LQKENI. V dropped 2 bases and J dropped 6; count of bases not matched to a gene: 8. CDR3 nucleotides: TGTGCCAGCTCACCAAAAGGACAGGGTTGGGATGAAAAACTGTTTTTT. Encoded protein: CASSPKGQGWDEKLFF.

The rearrangement joins TRBV7-2 to TRBJ1-1; TRBD1 aligns across 8 bases. The CDR3 contains 14 residues. In germline, CDR1 is SGHTA, CDR2 FQGNSA. The V segment lost 4 bases and the J segment 4 bases; nucleotides outside the gene matches: 5. CDR3 protein: CASSYTGGLTEAFF. The CDR3 coding sequence is TGTGCCAGCAGCTACACAGGGGGACTCACTGAAGCTTTCTTT.

This clone has only a few counts. The rearrangement joins TRBV5-1 to TRBJ2-6; TRBD1 is a possible D gene (7 bases). V lost 7 bases and J 0 bases, leaving 8 bases between the germline ends. This CDR3 is 14 amino acids long. The germline CDR1 and CDR2 sequences are SGHRS and YFSETQ. CDR3 sequence: CASQGGSGANVLTF. CDR3 sequence (DNA): TGCGCCAGCCAGGGGGGCTCTGGGGCCAACGTCCTGACTTTC. Looking up the rest from reference TRBV5-1 and TRBJ2-6 gives the full variable domain: KAGVTQTPRYLIKTRGQQVTLSCSPISGHRSVSWYQQTPGQGLQFLFEYFSETQRNKGNFPGRFSGRQFSNSRSEMNVSTLELGDSALYLCASQGGSGANVLTFGAGSRLTVL.

The chain employs TRBV6-1 and TRBJ2-7; unclear D gene. The CDR3 sequence is 13 residues long. The V gene's germline CDR1 is MNHNS and CDR2 SASEGT. V lost 1 base, J lost 2 bases, and 6 bases lay in between. The CDR3 loop reads CASSEGRPYEQYF. In DNA form, the CDR3 reads TGTGCCAGCAGTGAAGGCAGGCCCTACGAGCAGTACTTC.

The chain links TRBV7-2 to TRBJ2-2; 8 positions agree with TRBD2. The length of the CDR3 is 15 residues. Trimming cost V 0 bases and J 6 bases; bases outside gene matches: 3. Germline V gene lookup returns CDR1 SGHTA and CDR2 FQGNSA. CDR3 sequence: CASSLASGRAGELFF. The CDR3 DNA reads as TGTGCCAGCAGCTTAGCATCCGGGAGGGCCGGGGAGCTGTTTTTT.

The chain has TRBV28 and TRBJ1-1; 9 bases are shared with TRBD1. Trimming cost V 5 bases and J 5 bases; bases outside gene matches: 9. The CDR3 totals 15 residues. CDR1 is MDHEN and CDR2 is SYDVKM in the germline V gene. For the CDR3, the DNA is TGTGCCAGCAGTCCCGGGACAGGGATTAGGACTGAAGCTTTCTTT. This translates into CASSPGTGIRTEAFF.

The chain joins TRBV27 to TRBJ2-3; D perhaps matches TRBD2 (6 bases). CDR3 length: 16 residues. The V gene lost 1 base and the J gene lost 8 bases, with 19 bases spanning the gap. In germline, CDR1 is MNHEY, CDR2 SMNVEV (reference sequence). Here the CDR3 reads CASSLYYGKGLFTQYF. The CDR3 DNA is TGTGCCAGCAGTTTATATTATGGGAAGGGACTTTTTACGCAGTATTTT.

J is TRBJ1-3 and V is TRBV11-1; a weak D match, TRBD1 (6 bases). CDR3 length: 16 residues. Trimming cost V 3 bases and J 0 bases, with 12 bases left between them. Germline V gene data show CDR1 as SGHAT and CDR2 as FQDESV (reference sequence). This chain's CDR3 is CASSLIGQSSGNTIYF. CDR3 nucleotides: TGTGCCAGCAGCTTGATCGGACAGAGCTCTGGAAACACCATATATTTT.

The chain has TRBV11-2 and TRBJ2-2; 7 bases align to TRBD1. CDR1 SGHAT and CDR2 FQNNGV come from the germline V gene. The length of the CDR3 is 14 residues. V was clipped by 4 bases and J by 4 bases; unmatched bases: 3. The CDR3: CASSSTGITGELFF. Here the CDR3 DNA reads TGTGCCAGCAGCTCGACAGGGATCACCGGGGAGCTGTTTTTT.

This chain connects TRBV18 to TRBJ1-3; 9 nucleotides match TRBD1. From germline, CDR1 is KGHSH and CDR2 LQKENI. V trimming: 5 bases; J trimming: 4 bases; junction bases outside the gene matches: 12. This CDR3 spans 17 amino acids. The CDR3 sequence is CASSSFSGTGQGNTIYF. The CDR3 DNA follows: TGTGCCAGCTCATCTTTTTCCGGGACAGGGCAAGGAAACACCATATATTTT.

This chain connects TRBV2 to TRBJ2-1, with TRBD1 as a possible D gene (6 bases). The V and J ends lost 9 bases and 13 bases respectively, with 16 bases between them. Germline V gives CDR1 SNHLY, CDR2 FYNNEI. The CDR3 extends over 11 amino acids. CDR3 sequence (DNA): TGTGCCAGGACGAAACAGGGTTATCAGTTCTTC. Amino acids: CARTKQGYQFF.

The chain links TRBV10-2 to TRBJ2-2; TRBD1 might be the D (6 bases). Per the germline V gene, CDR1 is WSHSY and CDR2 is SAAADI. V lost 6 bases, J lost 5 bases, and 19 bases lay in between. The CDR3 spans 16 residues. DNA of the CDR3: TGCGCCAGCAGGGATCCGGGACAAAGGTCGACCGGGGAGCTGTTTTTT. This gives the protein CASRDPGQRSTGELFF.

The rearrangement joins TRBV6-5 to TRBJ1-4; the D gene is possibly TRBD1 (6 bases). Germline V gives CDR1 MNHEY, CDR2 SVGAGI. The CDR3 is made up of 14 amino acids. The ends were cut back, 5 bases at V and 9 bases at J, with 16 bases in the middle. Here the CDR3 reads CASSPQGQAKKLFF. CDR3 DNA: TGTGCCAGCAGTCCCCAGGGGCAGGCGAAAAAACTGTTTTTT.

V gene TRBV11-2 combines with J gene TRBJ1-2, with 8 positions matching TRBD1. Germline CDR1 is SGHAT and CDR2 is FQNNGV. Trimming cost V 5 bases and J 3 bases; bases outside gene matches: 8. CDR3 length equals 15 residues. CDR3 in DNA: TGTGCCAGCAGCCTACGGACAGGGTGGGACTATGGCTACACCTTC. Amino acid sequence: CASSLRTGWDYGYTF.

The chain joins TRBV19 to TRBJ2-2; D perhaps matches TRBD2 (6 bases). The CDR3 spans 14 residues. Germline V gene lookup returns CDR1 LNHDA and CDR2 SQIVND (reference sequence). Trimming removed 7 bases from V and 4 bases from J, with 13 bases in between. This chain's CDR3 is CASTGTSVTGELFF. CDR3 nucleotides: TGTGCCAGTACCGGGACTTCTGTCACCGGGGAGCTGTTTTTT.

The chain employs TRBV14 and TRBJ2-2; TRBD1 matches at 7 bases. The ends lost 3 bases at V and 5 bases at J; junction bases unmatched: 6. CDR3 size: 15 residues. CDR1 is SGHDN, CDR2 FVKESK, per germline. The CDR3: CASSQGTVITGELFF. The CDR3 DNA is TGTGCCAGCAGCCAGGGGACAGTGATAACCGGGGAGCTGTTTTTT.

V gene TRBV19 combines with J gene TRBJ2-1; D ambiguous. This CDR3 contains 15 residues. V was shortened by 3 bases and J by 0 bases, with 9 bases between the two germline ends. The germline V gene has CDR1 LNHDA and CDR2 SQIVND (reference sequence). The CDR3 loop reads CASSMALYSYNEQFF. DNA of the CDR3: TGTGCCAGTAGTATGGCTCTGTACTCCTACAATGAGCAGTTCTTC.

The gene calls are TRBV6-1 and TRBJ1-3, with D perhaps TRBD1 (6 bases). Trimming took off 3 bases at V and 1 base at J, with 10 bases between the two ends. The CDR3 consists of 15 residues. The germline V gene encodes CDR1 MNHNS and CDR2 SASEGT. DNA for the CDR3: TGTGCCAGCAGTGATATACAGGGTTCTGGAAACACCATATATTTT. Protein sequence: CASSDIQGSGNTIYF.

The chain combines TRBV19 with TRBJ2-3; D is perhaps TRBD1 or TRBD2 (6 bases each). The CDR3 is 15 amino acids. The V and J ends lost 5 bases and 5 bases respectively, with 17 bases between them. Germline V gives CDR1 LNHDA, CDR2 SQIVND (reference sequence). CDR3 DNA sequence: TGTGCCAGTAGTTCGGCTGGGGGGCGAGGAGATACGCAGTATTTT. Protein sequence: CASSSAGGRGDTQYF.

The chain employs TRBV5-1 and TRBJ2-5, with TRBD1 matching 7 bases. The V gene end was trimmed by 4 bases and the J gene end by 0 bases; junction bases not matched to a gene: 3. Germline CDR1 is SGHRS and CDR2 is YFSETQ. The CDR3 length is 14 residues. DNA of the CDR3: TGCGCCAGCAGCACCGGGACAGACCAAGAGACCCAGTACTTC. The encoded protein is CASSTGTDQETQYF.

The chain carries TRBV11-3 and TRBJ2-3; TRBD2 matches at 11 bases. The CDR3 is 16 residues long. After removal of 5 bases from V and 6 bases from J, the junction contained 10 bases not matched to a gene. Looked up from germline, CDR1 is SGHNT and CDR2 is YENEEA. CDR3 loop: CASSLRTSGRGDTQYF. The CDR3, as DNA: TGTGCCAGCAGCCTCAGAACTAGCGGGAGAGGTGATACGCAGTATTTT.

The chain combines TRBV11-2 with TRBJ1-1; a possible D gene is TRBD1 (5 bases). Germline CDR1 is SGHAT and CDR2 is FQNNGV. This CDR3 has 13 amino acids. The V end was cut by 5 bases, the J end by 6 bases, with 13 bases between. In nucleotides, the CDR3 is TGTGCCAGCAGCCCCTCGACAGTCTCTGAAGCTTTCTTT. Its translation is CASSPSTVSEAFF.

The chain links TRBV6-5 to TRBJ1-1; 8 bases fit TRBD1. CDR1 is MNHEY, CDR2 SVGAGI, per germline. The V gene end was trimmed by 0 bases and the J gene end by 1 base; junction bases not matched to a gene: 4. CDR3 size: 16 residues. The CDR3 nucleotides are TGTGCCAGCAGTTACTCTACAGGGGGGTCGAACACTGAAGCTTTCTTT. Translation gives CASSYSTGGSNTEAFF.

The CDR3: CASSYGLAASTDTQYF. The CDR3 coding sequence is TGTGCCAGCAGCTACGGACTAGCAGCTAGCACAGATACGCAGTATTTT. The V and J genes are TRBV7-9 and TRBJ2-3; 8 nucleotides align to TRBD2. CDR3 length: 16 amino acids. J was trimmed by 0 bases and V by 4 bases; bases with no gene match: 6. CDR1 and CDR2 from the germline V gene are SEHNR and FQNEAQ (reference sequence).

This clone was seen a handful of times. This chain links TRBV11-3 with TRBJ2-3, with 7 bases identical to TRBD1. The CDR3 length is 15 residues. From germline, CDR1 is SGHNT and CDR2 YENEEA. V shed 5 bases and J 2 bases; nucleotides not matched to a gene: 7. CDR3 bases: TGTGCCAGCAGCACCTCGACAGGGAACACAGATACGCAGTATTTT. Residues: CASSTSTGNTDTQYF.

The chain links TRBV6-1 to TRBJ1-6; D call uncertain. The V end was cut by 0 bases, the J end by 7 bases, with 10 bases between. Germline CDR1 reads MNHNS; CDR2 reads SASEGT. This CDR3 has 15 residues. CDR3 sequence reads: CASSEADGKNSPLHF. The DNA for the CDR3 is TGTGCCAGCAGTGAAGCGGATGGGAAGAATTCACCCCTCCACTTT.

The CDR3 here is CASSPWTANYGYTF. DNA of the CDR3: TGCGCCAGCAGCCCGTGGACAGCTAACTATGGCTACACCTTC. This chain joins TRBV5-1 and TRBJ1-2; TRBD1 is a possible D gene (6 bases). V was trimmed by 4 bases and J by 0 bases, leaving 10 bases between them. The CDR3 covers 14 residues. From germline, CDR1 is SGHRS and CDR2 YFSETQ.

The chain couples TRBV21-1 to TRBJ2-3; the table's D call of TRBD2 was not tested on the DNA. TRBV21-1 is a known pseudogene. This CDR3 has 21 amino acids. CDR3 nucleotides: TGTGCCAGCAGGACGACGAGAGCGGCCAGCGGGAGGGCCTTCGGCACAGATACGCAGTATTTT. Its protein is CASRTTRAASGRAFGTDTQYF.

The V and J genes are TRBV4-3 and TRBJ1-1; D is unclear. CDR1 is LGHNA, CDR2 YSLEER, per germline. The CDR3 runs to 15 residues. V lost 6 bases, J lost 1 base, and 15 bases lay in between. The CDR3 sequence: CASSHTTYKNTEAFF. The CDR3 region has the DNA TGCGCCAGCAGTCATACAACCTACAAGAACACTGAAGCTTTCTTT.